These 25 T cell receptor beta chains originate from one sample sequenced in a study of shared clonotypes between healthy human individuals. Repertoires were generated with immunoSEQ multiplex PCR, while TCRdb's copy carries only in-frame clones and drops some. This table has about 980,000 clones, about 80% appearing once. The sequencing sample was made of memory CD4+ T cells sorted from blood. This sample's subset: CD45RA-negative fraction. The origin of the receptors is a man between 18 and 35 years old in good health.

Remarks on this clone: The sample holds other DNA sequences that translate to the same CDR3. The chain links TRBV9 to TRBJ1-6; D is perhaps TRBD1 (5 bases). Germline CDR1 SGDLS, CDR2 YYNGEE. The CDR3 contains 14 residues. The germline V and J ends were trimmed by 3 bases and 6 bases, with 10 bases remaining between them. In nucleotides, the CDR3 is TGTGCCAGCAGCGCCGGGACGGTTAATTCACCCCTCCACTTT. As protein: CASSAGTVNSPLHF.

As concerns this clone: A read error may be the cause here, since a much bigger clone is one base away. Distinct nucleotide sequences in the sample also encode this CDR3. The V gene is TRBV11-2, the J gene TRBJ1-5; D is unresolved. The CDR3 length is 13 residues. Germline CDR1 SGHAT, CDR2 FQNNGV. Trimming stripped 3 bases from V and 3 bases from J, with 6 bases between. The CDR3 reads CASSLGHNQPQHF. The CDR3 bases are TGTGCCAGCAGCTTGGGTCACAATCAGCCCCAGCATTTT.

This clone turned up a few times. The V gene is TRBV28, the J gene TRBJ1-2, with 9 bases that match TRBD1. Germline CDR1 and CDR2: MDHEN and SYDVKM. CDR3 length: 15 amino acids. Trimming at V came to 7 bases and at J to 8 bases, leaving 14 bases not matched to a gene. The CDR3 DNA follows: TGTGCCAGCACTCCACCCGACAGGGGGAAGGGGGGCTACACCTTC. It translates to CASTPPDRGKGGYTF.

The chain links TRBV5-4 to TRBJ2-1; possibly TRBD2 for D (5 bases). The CDR3 runs 12 residues. The germline gives CDR1 SGHNT, CDR2 YYREEE (reference sequence). V was clipped by 4 bases and J by 6 bases, with 8 bases between them. The CDR3 DNA is TGTGCCAGCAGCCGGACTGTCAATGAGCAGTTCTTC. Its translation is CASSRTVNEQFF.

Remarks on this clone: One base away lies a much larger clone, so this may be a sequencing read error. Other DNA sequences of this sample code for an identical CDR3. This chain joins TRBV30 and TRBJ1-5; no definite D call. The CDR3 totals 12 residues. CDR1 and CDR2 from the germline V gene are GTSNPN and SVGIG (reference sequence). V gave up 2 bases and J gave up 0 bases, with 2 bases separating them. The CDR3 loop reads CAWSSSNQPQHF. The CDR3 bases are TGTGCCTGGAGTAGTAGCAATCAGCCCCAGCATTTT.

This clone turned up a few times. The V and J genes are TRBV6-1 and TRBJ2-7, with TRBD2 matching over 10 bases. V lost 5 bases, J lost 4 bases, and 8 bases stayed unmatched. Looked up from germline, CDR1 is MNHNS and CDR2 is SASEGT. This CDR3 region has 15 residues. The CDR3 bases are TGTGCCAGCAGTATACCGGGACTAGCGACTTACGAGCAGTACTTC. It encodes CASSIPGLATYEQYF.

The chain employs TRBV7-9 and TRBJ2-2; D gene unclear. This CDR3 contains 14 residues. V gave up 3 bases and J gave up 5 bases, with 10 bases separating them. Germline CDR1 is SEHNR and CDR2 is FQNEAQ (reference sequence). The CDR3 is CASSLFQETGELFF. The CDR3 DNA is TGTGCCAGCAGCTTGTTTCAGGAAACCGGGGAGCTGTTTTTT.

This clone was counted a single time. The J gene is TRBJ2-3, the V gene TRBV19; D might be TRBD2 (6 bases). This CDR3 region has 14 residues. V was pared by 5 bases and J by 0 bases, with 9 bases between. Germline V gives CDR1 LNHDA, CDR2 SQIVND (reference sequence). The CDR3 spells CASSAGGSTDTQYF. The CDR3 bases are TGTGCCAGTAGTGCTGGGGGGAGCACAGATACGCAGTATTTT.

This clone was counted only a few times. The rearrangement uses TRBV19 and TRBJ2-1, with 8 bases aligning to TRBD1. Germline-derived CDR1 and CDR2 are LNHDA and SQIVND (reference sequence). The junction had 2 bases not matched to a gene; V was cut back by 3 bases and J by 10 bases. This CDR3 is built from 12 residues. CDR3 DNA: TGTGCCAGTAGTATGCGGACAGGGGAGCAGTTCTTC. Protein product: CASSMRTGEQFF.

As to this clone: At the DNA level, this CDR3 is encoded by other sequences in the same sample as well. The chain is built from TRBV5-4 and TRBJ2-2, with D unclear. Germline CDR1 reads SGHNT; CDR2 reads YYREEE (reference sequence). Trimming removed 2 bases from V and 5 bases from J, with 4 bases in between. The CDR3 has 12 amino acids. CDR3 DNA: TGTGCCAGCAGCTTTTCGACCGGGGAGCTGTTTTTT. Translating it yields CASSFSTGELFF.

The chain is built from TRBV7-8 and TRBJ2-3; D remains ambiguous. V lost 5 bases and J lost 8, with 11 bases in between. The CDR3 totals 12 residues. Germline CDR1 reads SGHVS; CDR2 reads FQNEAQ. The CDR3 DNA sequence: TGTGCCAGCAGCGGTGACTCAACTACGCAGTATTTT. It yields the protein CASSGDSTTQYF.

The genes are TRBV6-1 and TRBJ2-7; D unclear. This CDR3 contains 12 residues. Germline V gene lookup returns CDR1 MNHNS and CDR2 SASEGT. The V and J ends lost 10 bases and 6 bases respectively, with 16 bases between them. The DNA of the CDR3 is TGTGCCACTGCCCAGAACCGTGGCGAGCAGTACTTC. Amino acid sequence: CATAQNRGEQYF.

The chain carries TRBV19 and TRBJ1-2, with D unresolved. This CDR3 spans 13 amino acids. The V and J ends lost 3 bases and 8 bases respectively, with 13 bases between them. Germline values: CDR1 LNHDA, CDR2 SQIVND (reference sequence). CDR3 residues: CASSILSVGGYTF. CDR3 sequence (DNA): TGTGCCAGTAGTATCCTCTCAGTCGGCGGCTACACCTTC.

This clone has more than one count but fewer than ten. This chain uses TRBV19 with TRBJ1-1; tentative D call: TRBD1 (6 bases). There are 14 residues in the CDR3. V was pared by 6 bases and J by 1 base, with 12 bases between. Germline V lookup: CDR1 LNHDA, CDR2 SQIVND (reference sequence). CDR3 DNA sequence: TGTGCCAGTAGCCGACAGGTGGGGAACACTGAAGCTTTCTTT. Translated: CASSRQVGNTEAFF.

The chain links TRBV5-4 to TRBJ2-1, with D uncertain. This CDR3 contains 15 residues. Trimming cost V 0 bases and J 1 base, with 8 bases left between them. Germline lookup yields CDR1 SGHNT and CDR2 YYREEE (reference sequence). The CDR3 DNA follows: TGTGCCAGCAGCTTGGCTGACCATTCCTACAATGAGCAGTTCTTC. As protein: CASSLADHSYNEQFF. Full variable domain (outside the CDR3, taken from reference TRBV5-4 and TRBJ2-1): ETGVTQSPTHLIKTRGQQVTLRCSSQSGHNTVSWYQQALGQGPQFIFQYYREEENGRGNFPPRFSGLQFPNYSSELNVNALELDDSALYLCASSLADHSYNEQFFGPGTRLTVL.

This clone came up once. V is TRBV29-1 and J is TRBJ1-2; 7 nucleotides align to TRBD1. The germline V gene has CDR1 SQVTM and CDR2 ANQGSEA. V gave up 3 bases and J gave up 6 bases; unmatched junction bases: 10. The CDR3 covers 14 residues. CDR3 region: CSVEVGRGNDGYTF. The CDR3 DNA follows: TGCAGCGTTGAGGTTGGCAGGGGGAATGATGGCTACACCTTC.

The chain couples TRBV19 to TRBJ1-1; the D gene is possibly TRBD1 (6 bases). This CDR3 is built from 15 residues. CDR1 and CDR2 from the germline V gene are LNHDA and SQIVND (reference sequence). V was shortened by 5 bases and J by 1 base, with 14 bases between the two germline ends. The CDR3 protein is CASSRTGTTNTEAFF. As DNA, the CDR3 is TGTGCCAGTAGTCGAACCGGGACAACGAACACTGAAGCTTTCTTT.

This clone was seen more than once but under ten times. Other nucleotide sequences from this sample produce the same CDR3. The rearrangement links TRBV6-5 to TRBJ1-6; D may be TRBD1 (5 bases). The CDR3 spans 12 residues. Between the trimmed V and J ends, which lost 2 bases and 10 bases, there was a span of 6 bases. Germline V lookup: CDR1 MNHEY, CDR2 SVGAGI. The CDR3, as DNA: TGTGCCAGCAGTTACCGGGGGTCACCCCTCCACTTT. This encodes CASSYRGSPLHF.

This sequence joins TRBV5-6 and TRBJ1-4, with D perhaps matching TRBD1 (6 bases). The germline CDR1 and CDR2 sequences are SGHDT and YYEEEE. CDR3 length: 15 residues. V was trimmed by 4 bases and J by 5 bases, leaving 15 bases between them. The CDR3 sequence: CASSRPPGQNEKLFF. DNA for the CDR3: TGTGCCAGCAGCCGACCTCCGGGACAAAATGAAAAACTGTTTTTT.

CDR3 loop: CSVVLAGANYEQYF. In DNA form, the CDR3 reads TGCAGCGTTGTCCTGGCGGGGGCCAACTACGAGCAGTACTTC. The chain couples TRBV29-1 to TRBJ2-7, with TRBD2 as a possible D gene (7 bases). The V end was cut by 4 bases, the J end by 3 bases, with 16 bases between. Germline values: CDR1 SQVTM, CDR2 ANQGSEA. The CDR3 consists of 14 residues.

This rearrangement joins TRBV30 to TRBJ2-7; D is uncertain. The CDR3 has 11 residues. The V end was cut by 4 bases, the J end by 6 bases, with 10 bases between. Germline V gene sequence: CDR1 GTSNPN, CDR2 SVGIG (reference sequence). The CDR3 is CAWKSSREQYF. The CDR3 nucleotides read TGTGCCTGGAAGAGCAGTCGCGAGCAGTACTTC.

This chain uses TRBV2 with TRBJ2-4; tentatively, D is TRBD2 (5 bases). The ends were cut back, 4 bases at V and 9 bases at J, with 16 bases in the middle. CDR1 is SNHLY, CDR2 FYNNEI, per germline. This CDR3 spans 14 amino acids. The CDR3 nucleotides read TGTGCCAGCAGTGTGACCGGAGGAGAGGGCATTCAGTACTTC. Residues: CASSVTGGEGIQYF.

V usage is TRBV19 and J usage is TRBJ2-5, with D possibly TRBD1 on 5 matching bases. Germline V gene lookup returns CDR1 LNHDA and CDR2 SQIVND (reference sequence). The CDR3 is 14 residues long. Trimming pared 0 bases from V and 9 bases from J, leaving 14 bases between. The CDR3 sequence: CASSIDQGAAAQYF. The CDR3 DNA reads TGTGCCAGTAGTATAGATCAAGGGGCTGCGGCCCAGTACTTC. Based on the CDR3 plus reference TRBV19 and TRBJ2-5, the full variable domain is DGGITQSPKYLFRKEGQNVTLSCEQNLNHDAMYWYRQDPGQGLRLIYYSQIVNDFQKGDIAEGYSVSREKKESFPLTVTSAQKNPTAFYLCASSIDQGAAAQYFGPGTRLLVL.

The gene calls are TRBV7-2 and TRBJ1-2; D unclear. From germline, CDR1 is SGHTA and CDR2 FQGNSA. Trimming shortened V by 5 bases and J by 14 bases, and 18 bases separated the two germline ends. The CDR3 loop spans 12 amino acids. Here the CDR3 DNA reads TGTGCCAGCAGCCAATCAACGGGGTTAGGGACCTTC. Translated: CASSQSTGLGTF.

With regard to this clone: The sample carries other DNA sequences with the same CDR3. The CDR3 DNA reads as TGCGCCAGCAGCCAGGGGACTAGCGGGGGCTCCTACGAGCAGTACTTC. This encodes CASSQGTSGGSYEQYF. The J gene is TRBJ2-7, the V gene TRBV5-1; 14 bases fit TRBD2. Germline values: CDR1 SGHRS, CDR2 YFSETQ. Trimming removed 4 bases from V and 0 bases from J; junction bases left unmatched: 3. The CDR3 consists of 16 residues.